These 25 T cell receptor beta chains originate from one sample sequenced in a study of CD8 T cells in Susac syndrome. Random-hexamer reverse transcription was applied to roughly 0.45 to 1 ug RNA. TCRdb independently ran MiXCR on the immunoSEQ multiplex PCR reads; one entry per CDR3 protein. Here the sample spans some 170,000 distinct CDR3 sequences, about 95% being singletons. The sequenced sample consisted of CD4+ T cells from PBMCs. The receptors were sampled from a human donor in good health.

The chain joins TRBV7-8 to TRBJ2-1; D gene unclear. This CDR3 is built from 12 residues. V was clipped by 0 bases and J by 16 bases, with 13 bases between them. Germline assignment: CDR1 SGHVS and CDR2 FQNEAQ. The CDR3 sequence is CASSLAHSKGFF. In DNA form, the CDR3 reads TGTGCCAGCAGCTTAGCTCATAGCAAGGGATTCTTC.

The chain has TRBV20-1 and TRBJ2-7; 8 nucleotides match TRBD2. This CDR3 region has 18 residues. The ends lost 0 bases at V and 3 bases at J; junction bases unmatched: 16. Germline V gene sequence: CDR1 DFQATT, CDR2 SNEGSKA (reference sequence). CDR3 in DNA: TGCAGTGCTAGAGATCGGTTAGCGGGACGAATACCTTACTACGAGCAGTACTTC. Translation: CSARDRLAGRIPYYEQYF.

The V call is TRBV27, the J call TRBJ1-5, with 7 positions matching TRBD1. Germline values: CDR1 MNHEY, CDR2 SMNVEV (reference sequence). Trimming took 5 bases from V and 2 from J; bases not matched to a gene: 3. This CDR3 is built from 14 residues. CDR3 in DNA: TGTGCCAGCAGTCCTGACAGGGGCAATCAGCCCCAGCATTTT. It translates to CASSPDRGNQPQHF.

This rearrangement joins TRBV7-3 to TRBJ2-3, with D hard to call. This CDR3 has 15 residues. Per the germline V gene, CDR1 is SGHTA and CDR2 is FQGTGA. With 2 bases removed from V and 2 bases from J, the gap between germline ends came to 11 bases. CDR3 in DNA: TGTGCCAGCAGCTTATCTGGCCCCCCCACAGATACGCAGTATTTT. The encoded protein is CASSLSGPPTDTQYF.

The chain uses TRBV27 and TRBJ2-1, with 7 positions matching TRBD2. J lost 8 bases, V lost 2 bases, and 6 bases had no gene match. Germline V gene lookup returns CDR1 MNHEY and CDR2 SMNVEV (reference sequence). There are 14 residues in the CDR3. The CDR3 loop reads CASSLGGGPYEQFF. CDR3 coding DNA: TGTGCCAGCAGTTTAGGGGGAGGGCCGTATGAGCAGTTCTTC.

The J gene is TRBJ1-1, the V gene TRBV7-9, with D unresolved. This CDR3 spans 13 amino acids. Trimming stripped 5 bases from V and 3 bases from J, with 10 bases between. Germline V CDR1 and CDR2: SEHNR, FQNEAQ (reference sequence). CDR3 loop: CASSLRQDTEAFF. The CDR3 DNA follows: TGTGCCAGCAGCCTTCGGCAGGACACTGAAGCTTTCTTT. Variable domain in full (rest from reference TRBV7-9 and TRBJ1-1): DTGVSQNPRHKITKRGQNVTFRCDPISEHNRLYWYRQTLGQGPEFLTYFQNEAQLEKSRLLSDRFSAERPKGSFSTLEIQRTEQGDSAMYLCASSLRQDTEAFFGQGTRLTVV.

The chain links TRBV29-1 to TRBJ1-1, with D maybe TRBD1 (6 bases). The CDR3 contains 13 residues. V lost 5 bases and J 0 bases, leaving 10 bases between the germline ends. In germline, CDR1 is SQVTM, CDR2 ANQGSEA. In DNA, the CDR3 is TGCAGCGTTCTTCAGGGGATGAACACTGAAGCTTTCTTT. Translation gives CSVLQGMNTEAFF. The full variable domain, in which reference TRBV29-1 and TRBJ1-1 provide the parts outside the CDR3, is SAVISQKPSRDICQRGTSLTIQCQVDSQVTMMFWYRQQPGQSLTLIATANQGSEATYESGFVIDKFPISRPNLTFSTLTVSNMSPEDSSIYLCSVLQGMNTEAFFGQGTRLTVV.

CDR3 in DNA: TGTGCCTGGAGTGTACAGCGGAATACGCAGTATTTT. Translating it yields CAWSVQRNTQYF. J is TRBJ2-3 and V is TRBV30, with TRBD2 as a possible D gene (5 bases). Looked up from germline, CDR1 is GTSNPN and CDR2 is SVGIG (reference sequence). Trimming took off 0 bases at V and 7 bases at J, with 8 bases between the two ends. This CDR3 is built from 12 residues.

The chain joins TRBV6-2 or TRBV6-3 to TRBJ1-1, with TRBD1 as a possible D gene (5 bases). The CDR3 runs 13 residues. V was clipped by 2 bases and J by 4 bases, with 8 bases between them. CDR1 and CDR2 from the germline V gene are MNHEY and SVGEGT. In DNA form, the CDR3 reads TGTGCCAGCAGTTACCGGGGACCCACTGAAGCTTTCTTT. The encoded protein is CASSYRGPTEAFF.

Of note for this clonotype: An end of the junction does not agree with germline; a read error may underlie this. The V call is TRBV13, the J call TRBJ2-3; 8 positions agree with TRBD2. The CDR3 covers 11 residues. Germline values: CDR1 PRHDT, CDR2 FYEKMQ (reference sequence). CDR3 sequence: CASSSQREPHF. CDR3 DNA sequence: TGTGCCAGCAGCTCCCAGCGGGAGCCCCATTTT. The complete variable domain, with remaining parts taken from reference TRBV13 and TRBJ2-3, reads AAGVIQSPRHLIKEKRETATLKCYPIPRHDTVYWYQQGPGQDPQFLISFYEKMQSDKGSIPDRFSAQQFSDYHSELNMSSLELGDSALYFCASSSQREPHFGPGTRLTVL.

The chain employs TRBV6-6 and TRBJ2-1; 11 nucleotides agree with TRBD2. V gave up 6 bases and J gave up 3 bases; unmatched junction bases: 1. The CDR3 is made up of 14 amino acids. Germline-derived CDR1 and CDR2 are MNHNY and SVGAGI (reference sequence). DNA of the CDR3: TGTGCCAGCAGGACTAGCGGGAACTACAATGAGCAGTTCTTC. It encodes CASRTSGNYNEQFF.

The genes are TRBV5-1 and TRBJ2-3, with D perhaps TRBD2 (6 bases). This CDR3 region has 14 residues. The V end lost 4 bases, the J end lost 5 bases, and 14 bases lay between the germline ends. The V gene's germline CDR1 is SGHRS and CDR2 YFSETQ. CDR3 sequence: CASSPQAGRDTQYF. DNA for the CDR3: TGCGCCAGCAGCCCTCAGGCGGGGCGAGATACGCAGTATTTT.

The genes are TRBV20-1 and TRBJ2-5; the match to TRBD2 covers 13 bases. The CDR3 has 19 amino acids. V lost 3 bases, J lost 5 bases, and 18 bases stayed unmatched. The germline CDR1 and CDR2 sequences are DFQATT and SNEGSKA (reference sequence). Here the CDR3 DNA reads TGCAGTGCTAGGGAACCCACTAGCGGGAGGGCCATGTGGGGGGAGACCCAGTACTTC. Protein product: CSAREPTSGRAMWGETQYF.

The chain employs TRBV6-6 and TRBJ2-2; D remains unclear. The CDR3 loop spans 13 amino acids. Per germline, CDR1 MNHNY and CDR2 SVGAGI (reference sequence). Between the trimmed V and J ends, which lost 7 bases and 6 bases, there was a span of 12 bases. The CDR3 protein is CASINVVSGELFF. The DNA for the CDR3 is TGTGCCAGCATTAACGTTGTCTCCGGGGAGCTGTTTTTT.

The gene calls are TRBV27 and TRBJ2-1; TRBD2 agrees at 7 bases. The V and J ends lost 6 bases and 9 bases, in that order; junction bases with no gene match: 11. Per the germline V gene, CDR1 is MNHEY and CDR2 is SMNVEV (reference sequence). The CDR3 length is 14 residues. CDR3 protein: CASSGLEGPGEQFF. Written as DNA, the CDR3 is TGTGCCAGCAGCGGACTAGAAGGCCCCGGTGAGCAGTTCTTC.

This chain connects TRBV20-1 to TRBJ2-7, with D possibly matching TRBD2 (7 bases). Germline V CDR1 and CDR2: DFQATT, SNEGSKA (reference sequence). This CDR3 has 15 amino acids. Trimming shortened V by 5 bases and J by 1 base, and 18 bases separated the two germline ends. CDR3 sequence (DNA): TGCAGTGCTTTTGGGGGCAAAGCGGGGTCCTACGAGCAGTACTTC. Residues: CSAFGGKAGSYEQYF.

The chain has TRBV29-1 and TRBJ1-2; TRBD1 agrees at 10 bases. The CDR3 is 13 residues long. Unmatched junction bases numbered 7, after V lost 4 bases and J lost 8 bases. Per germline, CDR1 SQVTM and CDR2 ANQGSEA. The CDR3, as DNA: TGCAGCGTTGCCGGGACAGGGGTGTCAGGCTACACCTTC. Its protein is CSVAGTGVSGYTF.

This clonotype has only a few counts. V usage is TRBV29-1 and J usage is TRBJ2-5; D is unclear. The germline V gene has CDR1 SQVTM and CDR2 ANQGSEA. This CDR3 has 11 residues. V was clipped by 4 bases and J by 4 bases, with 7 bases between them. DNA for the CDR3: TGCAGCGTTGCCCGGGCAGAGACCCAGTACTTC. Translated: CSVARAETQYF. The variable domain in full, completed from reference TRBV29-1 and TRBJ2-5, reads SAVISQKPSRDICQRGTSLTIQCQVDSQVTMMFWYRQQPGQSLTLIATANQGSEATYESGFVIDKFPISRPNLTFSTLTVSNMSPEDSSIYLCSVARAETQYFGPGTRLLVL.

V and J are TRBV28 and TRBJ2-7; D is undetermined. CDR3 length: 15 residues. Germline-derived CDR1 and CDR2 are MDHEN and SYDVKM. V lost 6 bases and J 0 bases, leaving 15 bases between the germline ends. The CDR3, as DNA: TGTGCCAGCAGACCCGACAATTCTTTCTCCTACGAGCAGTACTTC. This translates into CASRPDNSFSYEQYF.

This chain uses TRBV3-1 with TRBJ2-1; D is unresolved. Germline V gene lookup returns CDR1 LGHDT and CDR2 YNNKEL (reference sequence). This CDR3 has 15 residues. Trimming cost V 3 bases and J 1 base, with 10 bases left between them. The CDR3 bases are TGTGCCAGCAGCCAGGTTACGGGTTCCTACAATGAGCAGTTCTTC. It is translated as CASSQVTGSYNEQFF.

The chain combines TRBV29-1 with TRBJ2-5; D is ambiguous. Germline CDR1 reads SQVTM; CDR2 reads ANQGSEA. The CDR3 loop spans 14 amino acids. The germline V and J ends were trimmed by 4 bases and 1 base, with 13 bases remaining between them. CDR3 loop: CSVGLHKFQETQYF. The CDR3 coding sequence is TGCAGCGTTGGCCTACATAAGTTCCAAGAGACCCAGTACTTC.

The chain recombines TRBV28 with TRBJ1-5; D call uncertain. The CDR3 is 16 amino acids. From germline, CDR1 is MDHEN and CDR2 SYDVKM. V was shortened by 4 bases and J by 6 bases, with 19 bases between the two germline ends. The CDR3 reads CASSSRADLRRQPQHF. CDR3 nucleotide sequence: TGTGCCAGCAGTTCCCGGGCAGACCTGAGGCGTCAGCCCCAGCATTTT.

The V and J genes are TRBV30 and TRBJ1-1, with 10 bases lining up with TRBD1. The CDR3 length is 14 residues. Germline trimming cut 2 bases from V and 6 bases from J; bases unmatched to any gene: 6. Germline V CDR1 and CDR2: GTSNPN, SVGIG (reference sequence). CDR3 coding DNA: TGTGCCTGGAGTAGTGACAGGGGGCTACCTGAAGCTTTCTTT. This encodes CAWSSDRGLPEAFF.

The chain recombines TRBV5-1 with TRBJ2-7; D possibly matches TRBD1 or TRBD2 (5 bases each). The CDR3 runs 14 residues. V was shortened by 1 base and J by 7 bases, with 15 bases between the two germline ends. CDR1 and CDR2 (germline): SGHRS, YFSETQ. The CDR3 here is CASSLPGPHQEQYF. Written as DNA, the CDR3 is TGCGCCAGCAGCTTGCCGGGACCCCACCAGGAGCAGTACTTC.

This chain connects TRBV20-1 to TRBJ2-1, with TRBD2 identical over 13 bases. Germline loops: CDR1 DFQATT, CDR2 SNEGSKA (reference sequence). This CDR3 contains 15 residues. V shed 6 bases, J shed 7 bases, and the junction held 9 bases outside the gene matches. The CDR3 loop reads CSAYLTSGRDNEQFF. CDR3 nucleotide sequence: TGCAGTGCATACCTCACTAGCGGGAGGGATAATGAGCAGTTCTTC.